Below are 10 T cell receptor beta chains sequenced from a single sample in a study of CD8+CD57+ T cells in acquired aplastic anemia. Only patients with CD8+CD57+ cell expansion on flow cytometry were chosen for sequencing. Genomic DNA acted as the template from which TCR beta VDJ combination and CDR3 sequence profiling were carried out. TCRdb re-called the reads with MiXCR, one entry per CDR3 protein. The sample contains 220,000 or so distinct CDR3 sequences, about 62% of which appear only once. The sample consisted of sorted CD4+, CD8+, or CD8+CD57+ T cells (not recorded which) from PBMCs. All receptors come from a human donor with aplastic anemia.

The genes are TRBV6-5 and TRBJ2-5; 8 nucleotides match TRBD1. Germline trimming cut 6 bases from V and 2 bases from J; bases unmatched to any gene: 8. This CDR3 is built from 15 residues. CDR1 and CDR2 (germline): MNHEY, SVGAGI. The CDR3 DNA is TGTGCCAGCAGAAGAACAGGGACAGGTCAAGAGACCCAGTACTTC. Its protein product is CASRRTGTGQETQYF.

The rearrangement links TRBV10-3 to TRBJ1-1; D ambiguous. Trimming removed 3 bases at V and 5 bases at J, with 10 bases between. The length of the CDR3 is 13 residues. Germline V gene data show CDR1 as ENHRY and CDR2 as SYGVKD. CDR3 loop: CAISESLLTEAFF. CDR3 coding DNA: TGTGCCATCAGTGAATCCCTACTAACTGAAGCTTTCTTT.

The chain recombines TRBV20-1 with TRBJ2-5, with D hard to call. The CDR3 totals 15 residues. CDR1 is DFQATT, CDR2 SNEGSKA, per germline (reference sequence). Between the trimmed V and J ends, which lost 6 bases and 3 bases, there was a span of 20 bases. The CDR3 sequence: CSAHNAETEKETQYF. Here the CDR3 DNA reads TGCAGTGCCCATAATGCGGAGACTGAGAAAGAGACCCAGTACTTC.

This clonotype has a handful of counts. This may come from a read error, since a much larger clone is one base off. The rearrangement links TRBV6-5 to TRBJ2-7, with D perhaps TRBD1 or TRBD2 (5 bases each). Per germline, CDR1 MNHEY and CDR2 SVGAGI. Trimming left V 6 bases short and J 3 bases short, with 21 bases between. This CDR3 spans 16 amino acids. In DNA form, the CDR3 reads TGTGCCAGCAGCTCGGCCACGGGACGAGATAACTACGAGCAGTACTTC. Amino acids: CASSSATGRDNYEQYF.

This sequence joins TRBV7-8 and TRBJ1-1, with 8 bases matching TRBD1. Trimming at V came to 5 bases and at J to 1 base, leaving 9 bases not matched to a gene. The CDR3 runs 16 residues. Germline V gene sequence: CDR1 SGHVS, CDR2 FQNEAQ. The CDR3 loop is CASSPSTGAGNTEAFF. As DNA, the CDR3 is TGTGCCAGCAGCCCATCGACAGGGGCAGGGAACACTGAAGCTTTCTTT.

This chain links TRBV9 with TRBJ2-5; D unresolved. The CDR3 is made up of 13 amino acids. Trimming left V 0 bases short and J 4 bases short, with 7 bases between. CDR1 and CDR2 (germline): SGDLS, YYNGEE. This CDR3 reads CASSVAWGETQYF. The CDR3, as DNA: TGTGCCAGCAGCGTAGCTTGGGGAGAGACCCAGTACTTC. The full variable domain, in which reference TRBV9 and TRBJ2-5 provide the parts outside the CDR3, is DSGVTQTPKHLITATGQRVTLRCSPRSGDLSVYWYQQSLDQGLQFLIQYYNGEERAKGNILERFSAQQFPDLHSELNLSSLELGDSALYFCASSVAWGETQYFGPGTRLLVL.

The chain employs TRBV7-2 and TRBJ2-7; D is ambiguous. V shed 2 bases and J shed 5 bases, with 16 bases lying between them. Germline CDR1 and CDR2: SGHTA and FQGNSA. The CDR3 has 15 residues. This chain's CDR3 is CASSLTRLGAHEQYF. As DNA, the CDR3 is TGTGCCAGCAGCTTAACTCGGCTAGGAGCACACGAGCAGTACTTC.

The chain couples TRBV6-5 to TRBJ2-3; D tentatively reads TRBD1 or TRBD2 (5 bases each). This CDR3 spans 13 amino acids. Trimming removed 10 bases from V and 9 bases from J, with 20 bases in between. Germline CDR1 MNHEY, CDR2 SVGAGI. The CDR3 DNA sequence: TGTGCCATCACCGGGACGGAGGATGGGACGCAGTATTTT. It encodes CAITGTEDGTQYF.

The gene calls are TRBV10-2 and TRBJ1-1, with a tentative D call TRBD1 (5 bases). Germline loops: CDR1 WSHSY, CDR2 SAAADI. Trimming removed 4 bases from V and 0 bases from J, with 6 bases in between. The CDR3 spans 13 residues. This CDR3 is CASSGGMNTEAFF. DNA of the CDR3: TGCGCCAGCAGTGGGGGCATGAACACTGAAGCTTTCTTT.

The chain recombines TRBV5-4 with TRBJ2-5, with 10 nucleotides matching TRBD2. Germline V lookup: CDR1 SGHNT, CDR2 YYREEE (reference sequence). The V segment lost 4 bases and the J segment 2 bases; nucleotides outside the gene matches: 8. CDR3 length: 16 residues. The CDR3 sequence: CASSRLGTSVQETQYF. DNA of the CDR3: TGTGCCAGCAGCCGTCTCGGGACTAGCGTACAAGAGACCCAGTACTTC.